This TCR beta chain is drawn from a study of blood T cell repertoires in COVID-19. Study background: PBMCs, B-cell-depleted T cells, or T cells provided the cDNA or gDNA that made up the material.

In the authors' workflow: Amplification from reference gene primers served as the basis for estimated nucleated cell counts. Data came from immunoSEQ multiplex PCR; TCRdb stores just in-frame clones and leaves some out. V, J and clone size are those of that table, while D and trimming were read from the DNA. The data show approximately 25,000 clones, with about four fifths seen just once and more than 13% held by the top ten. J lost 1 base, V lost 2 bases, and 4 bases had no gene match. The CDR3 has 16 residues. Germline CDR1 SGHRS, CDR2 YFSETQ. The chain is built from TRBV5-1 and TRBJ2-4; 9 nucleotides match TRBD1. The material sequenced was peripheral blood. The source of this sequence is an older man with active or convalescent COVID-19. The CDR3 DNA is TGCGCCAGCAGCTTAACCGGGACAGGGGCCAAAAACATTCAGTACTTC. It translates to CASSLTGTGAKNIQYF. Complete variable domain (other parts from reference TRBV5-1 and TRBJ2-4): KAGVTQTPRYLIKTRGQQVTLSCSPISGHRSVSWYQQTPGQGLQFLFEYFSETQRNKGNFPGRFSGRQFSNSRSEMNVSTLELGDSALYLCASSLTGTGAKNIQYFGAGTRLSVL.